This TCR beta chain was retrieved from a study of a mutant IDH1 vaccine in newly diagnosed glioma. Study-wide background: Patients were started on vaccination 4-6 weeks after radiotherapy alone, or with temozolomide cycles. Of the patients given treatment, approximately 60% were male and approximately 40% were female, and a mean age of around 38 years was recorded.

Germline CDR1 reads LGHNA; CDR2 reads YNFKEQ. The CDR3 runs to 15 residues. The ends were cut back, 4 bases at V and 3 bases at J, with 16 bases in the middle. For this clone: Its antigen is still unknown.

Only in-frame clones appear in the TCRdb table, and some are missing; sequencing was by immunoSEQ multiplex PCR. The table has 60,000 to 75,000 clones, about 80% seen once. As for time point: week 11, during vaccination. Doses consisted of 300 ug of mutant IDH1 20-mer peptide each, paired with topical imiquimod. This sample comprised PBMCs, obtained from a glioma patient whose treatment included an IDH1 peptide vaccine. The chain uses TRBV4-2 and TRBJ2-7; TRBD1 or TRBD2 may be the D gene (5 bases each). This sequence originates from a man younger than 40 with glioma. This CDR3 is CASSRGTDPSYEQYF. CDR3 coding DNA: TGTGCCAGCAGCCGGGGGACGGACCCCAGCTACGAGCAGTACTTC.